This is a list of T cell receptor beta chains from one sample in a study of blood T cell repertoires in COVID-19. The data were produced by immunoSEQ multiplex PCR, yet TCRdb's version contains in-frame clones alone and is incomplete. The sample holds 350,000 to 500,000 clones; 80% to 90% are singletons and the top ten take roughly 0.78%. What was sequenced was peripheral blood. The origin of the receptors is a man younger than 30 with COVID-19, enrolled during active disease. Both conserved end residues are part of each CDR3. Fields, in order: J gene, D gene, clone size, V gene, CDR3 DNA, CDR3 protein. A D gene is named only where the DNA matches it firmly. The size of a clone is reported for some rows only, either as once, few or many, or as a class for expanded clones.

J gene: TRBJ2-1; D gene: -; clone size: -; V gene: TRBV6-5; CDR3 DNA: TGTGCCAGCAAGACGGGGGGCAGTGGATACAATGAGCAGTTCTTC; CDR3 protein: CASKTGGSGYNEQFF
J gene: TRBJ2-5; D gene: TRBD2; clone size: -; V gene: TRBV5-1; CDR3 DNA: TGCGCCAGCAGCCCGCTTGTGGGCGGGGGGCAAGAGACCCAGTACTTC; CDR3 protein: CASSPLVGGGQETQYF
J gene: TRBJ2-3; D gene: -; clone size: -; V gene: TRBV25-1; CDR3 DNA: TGTGCCAGCGGGGGCTGGGGGCCCGATACGCAGTATTTT; CDR3 protein: CASGGWGPDTQYF
J gene: TRBJ2-1; D gene: -; clone size: once; V gene: TRBV11-3; CDR3 DNA: TGTGCCAGCAGCTTAAGCAACGAGCAGTTCTTC; CDR3 protein: CASSLSNEQFF
J gene: TRBJ2-1; D gene: TRBD2; clone size: -; V gene: TRBV19; CDR3 DNA: TGTGCCAGTAGTAGACTAGCGGGACTCGAGGAGTTCTTC; CDR3 protein: CASSRLAGLEEFF
J gene: TRBJ1-4; D gene: -; clone size: -; V gene: TRBV28; CDR3 DNA: TGTGCCAGCAGTTCAACTACTCGGGGGGGTATTTCATTT; CDR3 protein: CASSSTTRGGISF
J gene: TRBJ2-1; D gene: TRBD2; clone size: -; V gene: TRBV7-9; CDR3 DNA: TGTGCCAGCAGCTCCGTCGGACTAGTTTGGAGCTCCTACAATGAGCAGTTCTTC; CDR3 protein: CASSSVGLVWSSYNEQFF
J gene: TRBJ2-3; D gene: -; clone size: -; V gene: TRBV10-3; CDR3 DNA: TGTGCCATCAGTGAGTCGGGAGCGGGCACAGATACGCAGTATTTT; CDR3 protein: CAISESGAGTDTQYF
J gene: TRBJ2-7; D gene: -; clone size: -; V gene: TRBV14; CDR3 DNA: TGTGCCAGCAGTCACGTCGGACAGAGCTCCTACGAGCAGTACTTC; CDR3 protein: CASSHVGQSSYEQYF
J gene: TRBJ1-2; D gene: -; clone size: once; V gene: TRBV13; CDR3 DNA: TGTGCCAGCAGCTTAGGCCAAGACACCGAGAGATATGGCTACACCTTC; CDR3 protein: CASSLGQDTERYGYTF
J gene: TRBJ1-2; D gene: TRBD1; clone size: -; V gene: TRBV10-1; CDR3 DNA: TGCGCCAGCAGTGTGGACAGGTTCTATGGCTACACCTTC; CDR3 protein: CASSVDRFYGYTF
J gene: TRBJ1-2; D gene: TRBD1; clone size: once; V gene: TRBV18; CDR3 DNA: TGTGCCAGCTCCCCGGCGGGGACAGGGTATGGCTACACCTTC; CDR3 protein: CASSPAGTGYGYTF
J gene: TRBJ1-2; D gene: TRBD1; clone size: -; V gene: TRBV5-4; CDR3 DNA: TGTGCCAGCAGCTTGGCGCACCGGGACAGCTATGGCTACACCTTC; CDR3 protein: CASSLAHRDSYGYTF
J gene: TRBJ2-5; D gene: TRBD2; clone size: -; V gene: TRBV4-1; CDR3 DNA: TGCGCCAGCAGCCAAGATTGGCGCCTAGCGGGGAGGGAGACCCAGTACTTC; CDR3 protein: CASSQDWRLAGRETQYF
J gene: TRBJ2-1; D gene: TRBD2; clone size: -; V gene: TRBV19; CDR3 DNA: TGTGCCAGTAGTCCACCGGGACTAGCGGGAGCCAATGAGCAGTTCTTC; CDR3 protein: CASSPPGLAGANEQFF
J gene: TRBJ1-4; D gene: -; clone size: -; V gene: TRBV19; CDR3 DNA: TGTGCCAGTAGTGTTTCCAGTGCAACTAATGAAAAACTGTTTTTT; CDR3 protein: CASSVSSATNEKLFF
J gene: TRBJ2-3; D gene: -; clone size: -; V gene: TRBV6-5; CDR3 DNA: TGTGCCAGCAGTTATGCCGGGACTAGCACAGATACGCAGTATTTT; CDR3 protein: CASSYAGTSTDTQYF
J gene: TRBJ2-3; D gene: -; clone size: once; V gene: TRBV7-2; CDR3 DNA: TGTGCCAGCAGCAAGCGATGGGCAGATACGCAGTATTTT; CDR3 protein: CASSKRWADTQYF
J gene: TRBJ2-3; D gene: TRBD2; clone size: -; V gene: TRBV2; CDR3 DNA: TGTGCCACCCGGGGGGGACTCGACACAGATACGCAGTATTTT; CDR3 protein: CATRGGLDTDTQYF
J gene: TRBJ2-1; D gene: TRBD2; clone size: -; V gene: TRBV24-1; CDR3 DNA: TGTGCCACCAGTGATTTGGGACTAGCCGGGAATGGAAATGAGCAGTTCTTC; CDR3 protein: CATSDLGLAGNGNEQFF
J gene: TRBJ2-3; D gene: TRBD1; clone size: -; V gene: TRBV5-8; CDR3 DNA: TGTGCCAGCAGCGGACGACAGGGTTCAGCAGATACGCAGTATTTT; CDR3 protein: CASSGRQGSADTQYF
J gene: TRBJ1-5; D gene: TRBD1; clone size: -; V gene: TRBV7-8; CDR3 DNA: TGTGCCAGCAGCTTAGTTAGGGGGCTGGGCAATCAGCCCCAGCATTTT; CDR3 protein: CASSLVRGLGNQPQHF
J gene: TRBJ2-1; D gene: TRBD2; clone size: -; V gene: TRBV4-2; CDR3 DNA: TGTGCCAGCAGTTTGATGACTAGCGGGAGTAAGGATGAGCAGTTCTTC; CDR3 protein: CASSLMTSGSKDEQFF
J gene: TRBJ2-1; D gene: TRBD2; clone size: -; V gene: TRBV3-1/TRBV3-2; CDR3 DNA: TGTGCCAGCAGCCGGGGAGCGGGGGACTCCTACAATGAGCAGTTCTTC; CDR3 protein: CASSRGAGDSYNEQFF
J gene: TRBJ2-3; D gene: TRBD2; clone size: -; V gene: TRBV5-1; CDR3 DNA: TGCGCCAGCAGCTTGACTAGCGGGAGAACAGATACGCAGTATTTT; CDR3 protein: CASSLTSGRTDTQYF
J gene: TRBJ2-5; D gene: -; clone size: -; V gene: TRBV11-3; CDR3 DNA: TGTGCCAGCAGCTCCGGACTCGACCAAGAGACCCAGTACTTC; CDR3 protein: CASSSGLDQETQYF
J gene: TRBJ2-1; D gene: TRBD2; clone size: -; V gene: TRBV24-1; CDR3 DNA: TGTGCCACCAGTGATCCCGGGCTAGCGGGACTGTACAATGAGCAGTTCTTC; CDR3 protein: CATSDPGLAGLYNEQFF
J gene: TRBJ1-2; D gene: -; clone size: -; V gene: TRBV20-1; CDR3 DNA: TGCAGTGCTGTTTCAAACTATGGCTACACCTTC; CDR3 protein: CSAVSNYGYTF
J gene: TRBJ2-5; D gene: -; clone size: -; V gene: TRBV10-1; CDR3 DNA: TGCGCCAGCAGTGAGTCACTGACTAGCCAAGAGACCCAGTACTTC; CDR3 protein: CASSESLTSQETQYF
J gene: TRBJ2-3; D gene: TRBD2; clone size: -; V gene: TRBV14; CDR3 DNA: TGTGCCAGCAGCCAAGGGGGATCGGGACTAGCGGGAGATACGCAGTATTTT; CDR3 protein: CASSQGGSGLAGDTQYF